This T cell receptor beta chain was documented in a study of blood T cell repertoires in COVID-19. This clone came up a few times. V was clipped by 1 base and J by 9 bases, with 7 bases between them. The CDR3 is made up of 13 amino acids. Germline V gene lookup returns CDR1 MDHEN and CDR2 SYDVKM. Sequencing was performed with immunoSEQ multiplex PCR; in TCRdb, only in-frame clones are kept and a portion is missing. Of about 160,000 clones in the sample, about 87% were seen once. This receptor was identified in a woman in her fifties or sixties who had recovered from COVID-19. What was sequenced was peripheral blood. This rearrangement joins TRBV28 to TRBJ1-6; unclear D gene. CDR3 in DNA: TGTGCCAGCAGTTTATCCGAGGCTTCACCCCTCCACTTT. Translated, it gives CASSLSEASPLHF.